This T cell receptor (beta chain) is from a study of PD-L1 blockade in urothelial cancer listed by TCRdb under 2017. Regarding the study in general: Every patient began therapy in about 2014 and was given atezolizumab 1,200 mg intravenously every 3 weeks. Durable clinical benefit was defined as progression-free survival longer than 6 months, and TCR features were also tested against progression-free and overall survival. Blood samples gave median yields of roughly 150,000 T cells and 80,000 or so unique TCRs, along with a median clonality of about 0.084. An ECOG performance status of 0 or 1 was recorded for the patients, and 0 to 3 prior chemotherapy regimens had been received by the patients. In the same patients, whole exome sequencing and RNA sequencing of pretreatment tumors were performed in addition to TCR sequencing. Blood samples were analyzed at two time points: 3 weeks after treatment start (second dose) and 6 weeks after treatment start. About 90% of the 29 patients were males with bladder-origin urothelial cancer, and 18 of 29 reported a prior smoking history. The study, an exploratory multi-omic analysis, examined somatic, immune and clinical correlates of response to PD-L1 blockade with atezolizumab in urothelial cancer. Pretreatment tumor samples, along with matched peripheral blood serially collected before and after atezolizumab treatment, were subjected to TCR sequencing. Under 30 patients had pretreatment blood TCR-seq, around 25 had at least one posttreatment blood collection, and around 25 had tumor TCR-seq. Durable clinical benefit was achieved by nine patients but not by the remaining 20.

Synthetic TCR analog templates were spiked into each PCR to estimate absolute template abundance from read counts. The immunoSEQ assay used bias-controlled V and J gene primers to amplify TCRbeta CDR3 regions from genomic DNA. Rearranged TCRbeta segments were sequenced at approximately 20X coverage. The original methods were these. Clustering was used to correct sequencing errors, and CDR3s were annotated against IMGT so that V, D and J genes could be assigned. Downstream analyses used only productive TCRbeta rearrangements, leaving out any out-of-frame or stop-codon sequences. Clonality was computed as one minus Shannon entropy normalized by the log of the number of unique productive sequences. Clones differing between time points or between blood and tumor were identified using Fisher's exact test with Benjamini-Hochberg correction, with an adjusted p below 0.01 applied as the threshold. TCRdb provides this immuneACCESS table in a form limited to in-frame rearrangements. Some clones are lacking; in checked studies, under half of them reflect an unresolved V gene, and why the rest are absent is not known. V, J and clone size reflect that table, while D and trimming were determined from the DNA. The table for this sample lists about 100,000 clones; about nine tenths of them were counted only once. 0.7% to 0.95% of the sample is held by the ten biggest clonotypes.

Trimming leaves V shorter by 0 bases and J shorter by 4 bases, with the junction holding 9 bases beyond the gene matches. The germline V gene (reference sequence) yields SGHNT for CDR1 and YYREEE for CDR2. From its cysteine to its phenylalanine, the CDR3 spans 16 amino acids. The entry retains the CDR3 DNA only, 48 bases that are in frame from base 1. A total of roughly 31 patients with locally advanced or metastatic urothelial carcinoma, treated at Memorial Sloan Kettering on a trial protocol, made up the cohort. Peripheral blood mononuclear cells were collected from each patient pretreatment and during treatment, giving between 1 and 8 total time points per patient. The Qiagen DNeasy Blood extraction kit was used to purify genomic DNA from total PBMCs and tumor samples. PBMCs were collected pretreatment and during treatment, and were isolated and stored as previously described. As for this clone: The specificity of this receptor is unknown. No clone much larger than this one lies a single base away; base qualities are absent.

General study outcomes and caveats: At 3 weeks after the start of treatment, tumor-associated TCR clones in peripheral blood had expanded more in patients with durable benefit (n ≈ 24, p = 0.022). A pretreatment peripheral blood TCR clonality below the median was linked to improved progression-free and overall survival. Because the sample size was small (n ≈ 29) and many of the analyses were exploratory, the results are meant to be hypothesis-generating.

The TCR sequence derives from a woman older than 75 with urothelial cancer. In this chain, TRBV5-4 is recombined with TRBJ1-2, and 7 junction bases match TRBD1. Source: PBMCs, taken around atezolizumab (anti-PD-L1) treatment. The CDR3 region has the sequence CASSLGGGLTLYGYTF. Read as DNA, the sequence is TGTGCCAGCAGCTTGGGAGGGGGCCTGACCCTCTATGGCTACACCTTC.